The 11 T cell receptor beta chains given below trace back to one sample, sequenced in a study of blood T cell repertoires in COVID-19. Here immunoSEQ multiplex PCR was the method, and the copy in TCRdb shows in-frame clones only, minus some. The top ten clones hold 1.5% of a sample with 200,000 to 300,000 clones, over 80% of them seen once. Sequencing used peripheral blood. The receptors derive from a woman aged 40-49 years who had recovered from COVID-19.

The CDR3 DNA sequence: TGTGCCAGTAGTCCGACTAGCGGGGTGTCCGGGGAGCTGTTTTTT. It codes for CASSPTSGVSGELFF. The rearrangement joins TRBV19 to TRBJ2-2; TRBD2 agrees at 11 bases. The CDR3 loop spans 15 amino acids. In germline, CDR1 is LNHDA, CDR2 SQIVND (reference sequence). Trimming took 5 bases from V and 6 from J; bases not matched to a gene: 5.

The rearrangement joins TRBV10-3 to TRBJ1-2; 9 bases agree with TRBD1. This CDR3 comprises 13 residues. The germline CDR1 and CDR2 sequences are ENHRY and SYGVKD. The ends lost 4 bases at V and 8 bases at J; junction bases unmatched: 5. Here the CDR3 reads CAISVDRGNGYTF. The CDR3 DNA follows: TGTGCCATCAGTGTCGACAGGGGGAACGGCTACACCTTC.

The chain employs TRBV12-3 or TRBV12-4 and TRBJ2-1; unclear D gene. This CDR3 is 12 amino acids long. The germline V and J ends were trimmed by 5 bases and 7 bases, with 9 bases remaining between them. CDR3 loop: CASSLRSNEQFF. CDR3 bases: TGTGCCAGCAGTCTCCGGAGTAATGAGCAGTTCTTC.

The rearrangement links TRBV5-1 to TRBJ1-2; the D is unclear. Trimming took off 1 base at V and 0 bases at J, with 7 bases between the two ends. The germline gives CDR1 SGHRS, CDR2 YFSETQ. This CDR3 contains 14 residues. The CDR3 nucleotides are TGCGCCAGCAGCTTGTACATGGCTAACTATGGCTACACCTTC. This encodes CASSLYMANYGYTF.

The chain is built from TRBV3-1 (or the pseudogene TRBV3-2) and TRBJ2-3, with 7 bases identical to TRBD2. The germline V gene has CDR1 LGHDT and CDR2 YNNKEL (reference sequence). This CDR3 is built from 15 residues. Trimming cost V 1 base and J 4 bases; bases outside gene matches: 5. The CDR3 loop is CASSQGWTSADTQYF. The CDR3 DNA follows: TGTGCCAGCAGCCAAGGATGGACTAGTGCAGATACGCAGTATTTT.

V and J are TRBV9 and TRBJ2-7; 11 bases line up with TRBD1. The CDR3 is 14 residues long. Germline trimming cut 3 bases from V and 5 bases from J; bases unmatched to any gene: 4. Germline loops: CDR1 SGDLS, CDR2 YYNGEE. The CDR3, as DNA: TGTGCCAGCAGCGCGGGACAGGGGGGGAACGAGCAGTACTTC. Translation: CASSAGQGGNEQYF. Drawing the rest from reference TRBV9 and TRBJ2-7, the complete variable domain is DSGVTQTPKHLITATGQRVTLRCSPRSGDLSVYWYQQSLDQGLQFLIQYYNGEERAKGNILERFSAQQFPDLHSELNLSSLELGDSALYFCASSAGQGGNEQYFGPGTRLTVT.

V usage is TRBV5-1 and J usage is TRBJ1-2; 9 nucleotides match TRBD1. Trimming removed 4 bases from V and 7 bases from J; junction bases left unmatched: 8. In germline, CDR1 is SGHRS, CDR2 YFSETQ. This CDR3 has 14 residues. The CDR3 nucleotides read TGCGCCAGCAGCACGGGTGGGACAGGGCTTGGCTACACCTTC. It translates to CASSTGGTGLGYTF. Supplemented by reference TRBV5-1 and TRBJ1-2, the full variable domain reads KAGVTQTPRYLIKTRGQQVTLSCSPISGHRSVSWYQQTPGQGLQFLFEYFSETQRNKGNFPGRFSGRQFSNSRSEMNVSTLELGDSALYLCASSTGGTGLGYTFGSGTRLTVV.

The chain links TRBV4-1 to TRBJ1-6; TRBD1 agrees at 8 bases. CDR1 and CDR2 (germline): MGHRA, YSYEKL. There are 15 residues in the CDR3. Trimming took 4 bases from V and 9 from J; bases not matched to a gene: 8. CDR3 protein: CASSLGTGGGSPLHF. As DNA, the CDR3 is TGCGCCAGCAGCCTCGGGACAGGTGGAGGTTCACCCCTCCACTTT.

J is TRBJ1-5 and V is TRBV6-5, with TRBD1 matching over 7 bases. J lost 4 bases, V lost 4 bases, and 4 bases had no gene match. The CDR3 is 14 residues long. Germline-derived CDR1 and CDR2 are MNHEY and SVGAGI. The chain's CDR3 is CASSSGTANQPQHF. The CDR3 DNA sequence: TGTGCCAGCAGTTCCGGGACAGCTAATCAGCCCCAGCATTTT.

The chain joins TRBV11-3 to TRBJ2-2, with TRBD2 identical over 8 bases. This CDR3 has 15 residues. The V and J ends lost 5 bases and 3 bases, in that order; junction bases with no gene match: 5. Per germline, CDR1 SGHNT and CDR2 YENEEA. DNA of the CDR3: TGTGCCAGCAGCACCGGGACTAGTGACACCGGGGAGCTGTTTTTT. Translated: CASSTGTSDTGELFF.

The chain employs TRBV6-5 and TRBJ1-1; D not certain. The CDR3 runs to 12 residues. Trimming stripped 6 bases from V and 4 bases from J, with 9 bases between. The germline gives CDR1 MNHEY, CDR2 SVGAGI. Here the CDR3 reads CASSPSGTEAFF. The CDR3 nucleotides read TGTGCCAGCAGCCCAAGCGGCACTGAAGCTTTCTTT.